The clone carrying this T cell receptor (beta chain) was seen many times. The germline V and J ends were trimmed by 5 bases and 0 bases, with 8 bases remaining between them. This CDR3 has 13 amino acids. Germline CDR1 and CDR2: DFQATT and SNEGSKA (reference sequence). Using its own MiXCR run on the RT-PCR reads, TCRdb lists one record per CDR3 protein. This table has about a million distinct CDR3 sequences, roughly 18% appearing once. The data were obtained in a study of patients and donors after allogeneic stem cell transplantation. The chain employs TRBV20-1 and TRBJ2-4; D is perhaps TRBD2 (5 bases). The source material was blood, either unsorted or a sorted T cell fraction (not recorded which). This receptor was identified in a human donor who was either an allogeneic HSCT recipient or a stem cell or donor lymphocyte infusion donor (not recorded which). It is not recorded whose cells these are; they may come from a transplant donor. The CDR3 is CSARDLAKNIQYF. The CDR3 bases are TGCAGTGCTCGGGATCTAGCCAAAAACATTCAGTACTTC.